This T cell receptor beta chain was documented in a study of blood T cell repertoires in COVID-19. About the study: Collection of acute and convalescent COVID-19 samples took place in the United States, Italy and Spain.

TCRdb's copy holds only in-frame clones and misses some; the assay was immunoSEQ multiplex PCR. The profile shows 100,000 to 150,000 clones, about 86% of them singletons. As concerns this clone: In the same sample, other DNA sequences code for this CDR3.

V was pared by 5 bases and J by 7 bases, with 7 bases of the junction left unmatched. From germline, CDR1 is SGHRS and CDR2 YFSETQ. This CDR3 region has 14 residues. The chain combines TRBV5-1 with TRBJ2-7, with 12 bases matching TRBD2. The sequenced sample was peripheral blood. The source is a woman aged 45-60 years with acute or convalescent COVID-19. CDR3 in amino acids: CASRLAGGPGEQYF. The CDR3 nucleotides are TGCGCCAGCAGACTAGCGGGGGGTCCGGGGGAGCAGTACTTC.